This TCR beta chain was found in a study of shared clonotypes between healthy human individuals. Participating donors were healthy, HIV-negative adults free of recent acute infections or vaccinations. Only Caucasian adults living in Nashville, Tennessee served as donors. Overall study results and limits: Investigators expected sequencing depth to affect clonotype sharing among donors.

Comment on this clone: The antigen remains undetermined.

This CDR3 spans 18 amino acids. Germline-derived CDR1 and CDR2 are SEHNR and FQNEAQ (reference sequence). The germline V and J ends were trimmed by 4 bases and 7 bases, with 26 bases remaining between them. Researchers ran the assay at a deep level. TCRdb's table, derived via immunoSEQ multiplex PCR, lists solely in-frame clones and lacks some. The table has some 530,000 clones, more than 75% seen once. The chain combines TRBV7-9 with TRBJ1-5; D may be TRBD1 (5 bases). This receptor was obtained from a woman between 35 and 50 years old in good health. Some clones in this sample may be carry-over from other donors' samples. The sequencing sample was made of PBMCs. In DNA form, the CDR3 reads TGTGCCAGCAGCTCAACTCTCACATCCGGGACCTACGGCCAGCCCCAGCATTTT. Translating it yields CASSSTLTSGTYGQPQHF.